This passage covers 11 T cell receptor beta chains from one sample sequenced in a study of T cell clonality in common variable immunodeficiency. The assay was immunoSEQ multiplex PCR, and TCRdb's table has in-frame clones only and misses some. The sample was found to contain roughly 28,000 clones, and every one recurs. Sequencing was carried out using peripheral blood mononuclear cells. All receptors come from a person between 18 and 75 years old in good health.

This clone was recorded at least ten times. The CDR3 end lies 3 residues beyond the end of the read and is filled in from the germline J gene. V is TRBV14 and J is TRBJ1-4; 8 positions agree with TRBD1. The CDR3 is 15 residues long. Germline V CDR1 and CDR2: SGHDN, FVKESK. V was pared by 6 bases and J by 5 bases, with 8 bases of the junction left unmatched. The CDR3 here is CASRGTGGKNEKLFF. Partial CDR3 DNA: TGTGCCAGCAGGGGAACAGGGGGAAAGAATGAAAAA.

This clone has more than one count but fewer than ten. The read terminates 3 residues before the CDR3 end, so the remaining end is supplied by the germline J gene. V gene TRBV18 combines with J gene TRBJ1-1; 7 bases agree with TRBD1. Trimming cost V 4 bases and J 6 bases; bases outside gene matches: 11. The CDR3 contains 15 residues. CDR1 and CDR2 from the germline V gene are KGHSH and LQKENI. The CDR3 region is CASSLGEGAKAEAFF. The CDR3 bases that were read are TGTGCCAGCTCACTCGGGGAGGGGGCTAAGGCTGAA.

The sample holds many counts of this clone. The read ends 3 residues before the CDR3 terminus; that terminus is restored from the germline J gene. This chain links TRBV20-1 with TRBJ2-3; D possibly corresponds to TRBD1 (7 bases). Between the trimmed V and J ends, which lost 6 bases and 1 base, there was a span of 17 bases. Germline assignment: CDR1 DFQATT and CDR2 SNEGSKA (reference sequence). The CDR3 spans 15 residues. The DNA read from the CDR3 is TGCAGTGCGATGGTCGGAGGGGGCGGCACAGATACG. Encoded protein: CSAMVGGGGTDT. The entire CDR3 reads CSAMVGGGGTDTQYF.

This clone was counted ten times or more. The sequence runs out 3 residues before the end of the CDR3; the remainder is reconstructed from the germline J gene. V usage is TRBV20-1 and J usage is TRBJ2-3, with D tentatively TRBD2 (6 bases). CDR3 length: 15 residues. In germline, CDR1 is DFQATT, CDR2 SNEGSKA (reference sequence). Trimming removed 4 bases from V and 0 bases from J, with 14 bases in between. The CDR3 loop reads CSATVYGTSTDTQYF. The CDR3 DNA, read in part, is TGCAGTGCTACAGTTTACGGGACTAGCACAGATACG.

This clone has a count of ten or more. The read halts 3 residues ahead of the CDR3 end, with the missing end drawn from the germline J gene. The J gene is TRBJ1-6, the V gene TRBV20-1; no clear D. Germline V gene sequence: CDR1 DFQATT, CDR2 SNEGSKA (reference sequence). The CDR3 is 18 amino acids. Deletions cut 0 bases from V and 3 bases from J, with 18 bases between. The CDR3 spells CSARDTRAGGRYNSPLHF. The covered CDR3 bases are TGCAGTGCTAGAGATACAAGGGCGGGAGGCCGCTATAATTCACCC.

This clone was seen ten or more times. Coverage ceases 3 residues before the CDR3 finishes, and the germline J gene fills in the end. This chain links TRBV19 with TRBJ1-1; weak D call: TRBD1 (5 bases). V lost 5 bases and J 3 bases, leaving 19 bases between the germline ends. This CDR3 spans 16 amino acids. Germline lookup yields CDR1 LNHDA and CDR2 SQIVND (reference sequence). CDR3 bases read: TGTGCCAGTAGTGTTTTCGCAGGGATGAGGGACACTGAA. This codes for CASSVFAGMRDTE. The CDR3 in full is CASSVFAGMRDTEAFF.

This clone was picked up a small number of times. Read sequence stops 3 residues before the CDR3 end, and the germline J gene provides the missing end. The V and J genes are TRBV18 and TRBJ1-1; D call uncertain. V lost 6 bases, J lost 1 base, and 12 bases lay in between. This CDR3 region has 14 residues. Germline assignment: CDR1 KGHSH and CDR2 LQKENI. The CDR3 reads CASSEEQRNTEAFF. The sequenced part of the CDR3 DNA is TGTGCCAGCTCCGAGGAACAGAGGAACACTGAA.

This clone has ten or more counts. The observed sequence ends 3 residues before the CDR3 terminus, with the missing tail filled in from the germline J gene. The chain combines TRBV18 with TRBJ1-5; 10 bases are a match to TRBD1. Germline CDR1 KGHSH, CDR2 LQKENI. The CDR3 runs to 14 residues. V gave up 3 bases and J gave up 5 bases; unmatched junction bases: 1. The CDR3 spells CASSPGTGDQPQHF. The sequenced part of the CDR3 DNA is TGTGCCAGCTCACCGGGGACAGGGGATCAGCCC.

Of note for this clone: Coverage ceases 3 residues before the CDR3 finishes, and the germline J gene fills in the end. The chain links TRBV18 to TRBJ2-1; D ambiguous. Germline values: CDR1 KGHSH, CDR2 LQKENI. Trimming took off 3 bases at V and 5 bases at J, with 2 bases between the two ends. This CDR3 has 11 amino acids. The CDR3 bases that were read are TGTGCCAGCTCACCCAACAATGAG. Its translation is CASSPNNE. The whole CDR3 sequence reads CASSPNNEQFF.

This clone was seen at least ten times. The sequenced fragment ends 3 residues before the CDR3 boundary, so the rest is inferred from the germline J gene. V usage is TRBV20-1 and J usage is TRBJ1-4; the D gene is possibly TRBD1 (6 bases). Per the germline V gene, CDR1 is DFQATT and CDR2 is SNEGSKA (reference sequence). V gave up 5 bases and J gave up 7 bases, with 20 bases separating them. This CDR3 is built from 15 residues. The chain's CDR3 is CSAQYYRALSEKLFF. CDR3 DNA (partial): TGCAGTGCTCAATATTACAGGGCCCTTTCTGAAAAA.

This clone was observed many times. The read falls 3 residues short of the CDR3 end, and the missing part is taken from the germline J gene. This rearrangement joins TRBV19 to TRBJ2-1; 8 nucleotides align to TRBD1. The germline V gene has CDR1 LNHDA and CDR2 SQIVND (reference sequence). The CDR3 contains 15 residues. V shed 9 bases and J 3 bases; nucleotides not matched to a gene: 10. This CDR3 reads CASKTGGQGYNEQFF. Partial CDR3 DNA: TGTGCCAGCAAAACAGGGGGGCAGGGCTACAATGAG.